This TCR beta chain was identified in a study of T cell responses to AZD1222 COVID-19 vaccine. The method was immunoSEQ multiplex PCR; TCRdb's version includes in-frame clones alone and lacks a portion of them. The data show tens of thousands of clones, with approximately 90% seen just once and about a tenth held by the top ten. V shed 0 bases and J 9 bases; nucleotides not matched to a gene: 9. From germline, CDR1 is SGHTS and CDR2 YDEGEE. CDR3 length: 15 residues. The source is an adult in good health. Sequences were derived from peripheral blood, sampled on day 0 of AZD1222 vaccination. The chain joins TRBV5-8 to TRBJ1-5; 7 positions match TRBD1. The CDR3 protein is CASSLARTGPRPQHF. As DNA, the CDR3 is TGTGCCAGCAGCTTGGCCAGGACAGGTCCCCGGCCCCAGCATTTT.